This TCR beta chain originates from a study of circulating tumor DNA in untreated peripheral T-cell lymphoma (dated by TCRdb to the early 2020s). The study at large found these results: Tumor-specific clonotypes turned up in around 76% of patients, identified from roughly nine tenths of baseline tissues and from about 67% of baseline serum samples.

Preparation of the library involved the immunoSEQ multiplex PCR assay. This immuneACCESS table, as held by TCRdb, lists in-frame sequences with V and J called but not all clones. Of the missing ones, under half trace to an unresolved V gene in checked studies; the others have no known cause. This sample lists over a thousand clones; just under 85% were detected once. The ten most abundant clones make up about 5.5% of the sample. As for this clone: It has no known antigen specificity. One base away there is no much larger clone; base qualities are not given.

To find tumor-specific TCR clonotypes, researchers sequenced baseline tumor tissue that had been collected prior to treatment. The study used next-generation sequencing of T-cell receptor sequences to monitor peripheral T-cell lymphoma patients receiving frontline treatment on a trial. Taken from the germline V gene, the CDR1 and CDR2 loops are SGDLS and YYNGEE. The CDR3 spans 14 residues, from the cysteine through the phenylalanine. CDR3 DNA is the only sequence kept; it has 42 bases, read in frame from the first base. V loses 5 bases of germline sequence and J loses 8 bases, and the interval between the two ends is 17 bases.

The sequenced sample was tumor tissue. The V and J segments used are TRBV9 and TRBJ2-1, with no confidently assigned D gene. This receptor was identified in a human donor with peripheral T-cell lymphoma. The CDR3 region reads CASSDMGVSDEQFF. In nucleotides, the sequence is TGTGCCAGCAGTGACATGGGCGTCAGCGATGAGCAGTTCTTC. The CDR3, completed at both ends by the reference TRBV9 and TRBJ2-1 genes, gives the full variable domain DSGVTQTPKHLITATGQRVTLRCSPRSGDLSVYWYQQSLDQGLQFLIQYYNGEERAKGNILERFSAQQFPDLHSELNLSSLELGDSALYFCASSDMGVSDEQFFGPGTRLTVL.